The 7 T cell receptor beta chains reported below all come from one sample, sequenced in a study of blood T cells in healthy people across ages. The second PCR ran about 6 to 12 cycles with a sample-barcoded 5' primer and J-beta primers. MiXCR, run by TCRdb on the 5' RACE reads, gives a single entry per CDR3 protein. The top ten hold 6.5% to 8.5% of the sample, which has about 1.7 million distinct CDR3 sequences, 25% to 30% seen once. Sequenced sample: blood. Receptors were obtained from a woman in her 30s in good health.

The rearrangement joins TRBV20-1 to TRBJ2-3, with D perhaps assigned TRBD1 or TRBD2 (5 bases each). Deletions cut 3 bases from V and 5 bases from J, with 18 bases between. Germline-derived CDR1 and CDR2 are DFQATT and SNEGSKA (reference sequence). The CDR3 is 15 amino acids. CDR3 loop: CSARFNRGGGDTQYF. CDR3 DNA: TGCAGTGCTAGGTTCAATAGAGGTGGGGGAGATACGCAGTATTTT.

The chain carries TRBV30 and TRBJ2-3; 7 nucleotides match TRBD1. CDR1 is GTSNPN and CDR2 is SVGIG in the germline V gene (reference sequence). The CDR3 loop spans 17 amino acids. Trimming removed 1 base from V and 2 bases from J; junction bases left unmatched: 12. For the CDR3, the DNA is TGTGCCTGGAGTGACTTTGGGCAGGGGGAGTCCACAGATACGCAGTATTTT. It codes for CAWSDFGQGESTDTQYF.

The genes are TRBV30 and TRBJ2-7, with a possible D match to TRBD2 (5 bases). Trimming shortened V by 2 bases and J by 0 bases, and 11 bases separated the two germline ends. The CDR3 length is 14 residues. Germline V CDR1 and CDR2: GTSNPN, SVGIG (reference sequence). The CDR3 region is CAWSTLGSSYEQYF. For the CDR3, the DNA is TGTGCCTGGAGTACCCTTGGGAGCTCCTACGAGCAGTACTTC.

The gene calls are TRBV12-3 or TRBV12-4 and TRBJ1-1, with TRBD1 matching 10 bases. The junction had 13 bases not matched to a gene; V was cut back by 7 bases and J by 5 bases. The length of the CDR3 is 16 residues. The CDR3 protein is CASTLWDRGEGTEAFF. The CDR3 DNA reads TGTGCCAGCACCTTGTGGGACAGGGGAGAAGGGACTGAAGCTTTCTTT.

Here the CDR3 reads CASSLGSTGFQREKLFF. The DNA of the CDR3 is TGTGCCAGCAGCTTGGGTTCCACTGGGTTTCAACGGGAAAAACTGTTTTTT. The chain combines TRBV5-5 with TRBJ1-4, with no clear D. Germline V lookup: CDR1 SGHKS, CDR2 YYEKEE (reference sequence). The CDR3 loop spans 17 amino acids. V was pared by 0 bases and J by 8 bases, with 20 bases between.

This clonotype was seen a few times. The CDR3 sequence is CSASEGRQGGNQPQHF. CDR3 sequence (DNA): TGCAGTGCTAGTGAAGGGCGACAGGGGGGCAATCAGCCCCAGCATTTT. V gene TRBV20-1 combines with J gene TRBJ1-5, with 9 bases identical to TRBD1. J lost 2 bases, V lost 3 bases, and 8 bases had no gene match. Germline-derived CDR1 and CDR2 are DFQATT and SNEGSKA (reference sequence). This CDR3 contains 16 residues.

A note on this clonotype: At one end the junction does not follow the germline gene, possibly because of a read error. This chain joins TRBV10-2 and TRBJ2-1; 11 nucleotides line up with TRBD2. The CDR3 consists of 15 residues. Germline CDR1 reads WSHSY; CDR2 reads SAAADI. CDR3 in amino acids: CASAPTSGAYNEQFF. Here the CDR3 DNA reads TGCGCCAGCGCCCCGACTAGCGGGGCCTATAATGAGCAGTTCTTC.